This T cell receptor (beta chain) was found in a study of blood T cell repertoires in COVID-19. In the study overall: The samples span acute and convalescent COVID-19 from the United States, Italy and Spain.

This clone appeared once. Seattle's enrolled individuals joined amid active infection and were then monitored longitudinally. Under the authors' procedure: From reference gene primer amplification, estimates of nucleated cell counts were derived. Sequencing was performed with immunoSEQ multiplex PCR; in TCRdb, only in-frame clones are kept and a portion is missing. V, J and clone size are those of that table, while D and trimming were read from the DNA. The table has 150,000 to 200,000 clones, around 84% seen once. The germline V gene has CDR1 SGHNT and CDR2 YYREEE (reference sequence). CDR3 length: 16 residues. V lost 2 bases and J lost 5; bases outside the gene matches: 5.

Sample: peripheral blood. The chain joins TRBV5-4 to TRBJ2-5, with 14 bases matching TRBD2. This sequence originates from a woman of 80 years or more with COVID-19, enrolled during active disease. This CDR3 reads CASSLGLAGGRETQYF. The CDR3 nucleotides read TGTGCCAGCAGCTTAGGACTAGCGGGAGGAAGGGAGACCCAGTACTTC. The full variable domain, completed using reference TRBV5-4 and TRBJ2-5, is ETGVTQSPTHLIKTRGQQVTLRCSSQSGHNTVSWYQQALGQGPQFIFQYYREEENGRGNFPPRFSGLQFPNYSSELNVNALELDDSALYLCASSLGLAGGRETQYFGPGTRLLVL.